One T cell receptor (beta chain) is described in this entry. These data come from a study of blood T cell repertoires in COVID-19. About the study: The study drew acute and convalescent COVID-19 samples from the United States, Italy and Spain. Nucleic acid was either cDNA or gDNA, and it came from T cells, B-cell-depleted T cells, or PBMCs.

V dropped 5 bases and J dropped 8 bases, with 12 bases sitting between them. Germline loops: CDR1 KGHSH, CDR2 LQKENI. The CDR3 extends over 12 amino acids. Methods used by the authors: Amplification with reference gene primers provided the estimates of nucleated cell counts. Clones were read by immunoSEQ multiplex PCR, and TCRdb kept only the in-frame ones, dropping some. Clone size and V and J calls were adopted from that table, with D and trimming inferred from the DNA. The sample includes some 70,000 clones, approximately 80% of them seen just once. Sample: peripheral blood. This chain joins TRBV18 and TRBJ1-1, with D uncertain. This clonotype was sampled from a man older than 75 with acute or convalescent COVID-19. The CDR3 here is CASSRFEEEAFF. The CDR3 bases are TGTGCCAGCTCAAGGTTTGAGGAGGAAGCTTTCTTT.